Shown below are 31 T cell receptor beta chains from a single sample sequenced in a study of blood T cell repertoires in COVID-19. TCRdb's copy holds only in-frame clones and misses some; the assay was immunoSEQ multiplex PCR. Counted here are more than 250,000 clones, 65% to 85% occurring once; the ten biggest clones make up 1.2%. The sample taken for sequencing was peripheral blood. These TCRs come from a woman aged 50 to 65 with acute or convalescent COVID-19.

The CDR3 is CSVDSGSTDTQYF. The CDR3 bases are TGCAGCGTCGACTCTGGGAGCACAGATACGCAGTATTTT. The chain uses TRBV29-1 and TRBJ2-3; D is undetermined. V lost 6 bases and J 0 bases, leaving 10 bases between the germline ends. Germline values: CDR1 SQVTM, CDR2 ANQGSEA. This CDR3 has 13 amino acids.

The rearrangement links TRBV7-3 to TRBJ2-2; D may be TRBD1 (6 bases). Trimming stripped 5 bases from V and 1 base from J, with 14 bases between. CDR3 length: 16 amino acids. Germline CDR1 reads SGHTA; CDR2 reads FQGTGA. CDR3 loop: CASSPADSQNTGELFF. The CDR3 region has the DNA TGTGCCAGCAGCCCCGCGGACAGTCAGAACACCGGGGAGCTGTTTTTT.

V is TRBV7-2 and J is TRBJ2-5, with D unclear. Per germline, CDR1 SGHTA and CDR2 FQGNSA. The CDR3 has 14 residues. V was clipped by 5 bases and J by 5 bases, with 15 bases between them. The CDR3 nucleotides are TGTGCCAGCAGCCCAATTAATGGTCAGGAGACCCAGTACTTC. This sequence encodes CASSPINGQETQYF.

This clone was observed a few times. The rearrangement links TRBV18 to TRBJ2-1; 10 positions agree with TRBD2. The CDR3 has 16 amino acids. Germline loops: CDR1 KGHSH, CDR2 LQKENI. Germline trimming cut 4 bases from V and 1 base from J; bases unmatched to any gene: 4. CDR3 region: CASSLQTSGSYNEQFF. Written as DNA, the CDR3 is TGTGCCAGCTCACTCCAGACTAGCGGGTCCTACAATGAGCAGTTCTTC.

The V call is TRBV7-2, the J call TRBJ1-1, with unresolved D. Per the germline V gene, CDR1 is SGHTA and CDR2 is FQGNSA. The length of the CDR3 is 14 residues. Trimming took off 0 bases at V and 1 base at J, with 6 bases between the two ends. The CDR3 loop reads CASSLASENTEAFF. In nucleotides, the CDR3 is TGTGCCAGCAGCTTAGCTAGTGAGAACACTGAAGCTTTCTTT. The whole variable domain, filled in from reference TRBV7-2 and TRBJ1-1, reads GAGVSQSPSNKVTEKGKDVELRCDPISGHTALYWYRQSLGQGLEFLIYFQGNSAPDKSGLPSDRFSAERTGGSVSTLTIQRTQQEDSAVYLCASSLASENTEAFFGQGTRLTVV.

The chain combines TRBV19 with TRBJ2-7; perhaps TRBD1 as D (6 bases). Looked up from germline, CDR1 is LNHDA and CDR2 is SQIVND (reference sequence). V was clipped by 4 bases and J by 2 bases, with 15 bases between them. This CDR3 is 15 amino acids long. The CDR3, as DNA: TGTGCCAGTAGTAGACGAGGGGGTGACGCCTACGAGCAGTACGTC. It yields the protein CASSRRGGDAYEQYV.

V gene TRBV7-9 combines with J gene TRBJ2-2; possibly TRBD2 for D (6 bases). With 6 bases removed from V and 4 bases from J, the gap between germline ends came to 15 bases. The CDR3 is made up of 15 amino acids. From germline, CDR1 is SEHNR and CDR2 FQNEAQ (reference sequence). CDR3 sequence: CASSGGAEGTGELFF. CDR3 coding DNA: TGTGCCAGCAGTGGAGGGGCGGAGGGCACCGGGGAGCTGTTTTTT.

The chain employs TRBV5-4 and TRBJ1-5; TRBD1 is a possible D gene (6 bases). With 7 bases removed from V and 2 bases from J, the gap between germline ends came to 10 bases. The CDR3 sequence is 13 residues long. CDR1 is SGHNT and CDR2 is YYREEE in the germline V gene (reference sequence). For the CDR3, the DNA is TGTGCCAGCTCACAGGGCGGCAATCAGCCCCAGCATTTT. It is translated as CASSQGGNQPQHF.

This clone occurred a few times. The gene calls are TRBV6-5 and TRBJ1-2, with 7 positions matching TRBD1. The CDR3 is made up of 15 amino acids. V lost 6 bases to trimming and J lost 4 bases; unmatched junction nucleotides: 11. Germline loops: CDR1 MNHEY, CDR2 SVGAGI. CDR3 DNA: TGTGCCAGCAGGGCGGGACAGTCCATTGGCTATGGCTACACCTTC. This codes for CASRAGQSIGYGYTF.

The V and J genes are TRBV19 and TRBJ2-5; 10 positions match TRBD2. Germline V CDR1 and CDR2: LNHDA, SQIVND (reference sequence). This CDR3 has 16 amino acids. V gave up 4 bases and J gave up 1 base; unmatched junction bases: 6. The CDR3 here is CASSKPRTSGQETQYF. The CDR3 DNA is TGTGCCAGTAGTAAGCCAAGGACTAGCGGCCAAGAGACCCAGTACTTC.

The chain uses TRBV5-1 and TRBJ1-2; maybe TRBD1 (5 bases). CDR3 length equals 13 residues. CDR1 is SGHRS, CDR2 YFSETQ, per germline. V was trimmed by 1 base and J by 8 bases, leaving 12 bases between them. The CDR3 DNA sequence: TGCGCCAGCAGCTTGTGGGGCGAAGGGGGCTACACCTTC. Residues: CASSLWGEGGYTF.

This sequence joins TRBV10-3 and TRBJ1-3; 8 bases agree with TRBD1. CDR3 size: 16 residues. V trimming: 0 bases; J trimming: 7 bases; junction bases outside the gene matches: 8. Germline loops: CDR1 ENHRY, CDR2 SYGVKD. The CDR3 reads CAISESEGQGVNTIYF. The CDR3 coding sequence is TGTGCCATCAGTGAGTCCGAAGGACAGGGTGTTAACACCATATATTTT.

The V gene is TRBV19, the J gene TRBJ2-1, with 12 positions matching TRBD2. Trimming at V came to 5 bases and at J to 8 bases, leaving 4 bases not matched to a gene. The CDR3 loop spans 14 amino acids. The V gene's germline CDR1 is LNHDA and CDR2 SQIVND (reference sequence). CDR3 protein: CASSPTSGRDEQFF. The CDR3 DNA reads TGTGCCAGTAGTCCGACTAGCGGGAGAGATGAGCAGTTCTTC.

A single count supports this clone. The chain couples TRBV13 to TRBJ2-7; 7 positions match TRBD2. The length of the CDR3 is 15 residues. Per the germline V gene, CDR1 is PRHDT and CDR2 is FYEKMQ (reference sequence). Trimming at V came to 0 bases and at J to 0 bases, leaving 2 bases not matched to a gene. The CDR3 spells CASSLGGRASYEQYF. The CDR3, as DNA: TGTGCCAGCAGCTTAGGGGGGAGGGCCTCCTACGAGCAGTACTTC.

The chain combines TRBV10-3 with TRBJ1-4, with D perhaps matching TRBD1 (6 bases). The CDR3 spans 14 residues. Germline V gene sequence: CDR1 ENHRY, CDR2 SYGVKD. V dropped 3 bases and J dropped 7 bases, with 12 bases sitting between them. This chain's CDR3 is CAISEQGGGEKLFF. CDR3 nucleotide sequence: TGTGCCATCAGTGAACAGGGCGGGGGTGAAAAACTGTTTTTT.

Only one count was recorded for this clone. The chain links TRBV7-8 to TRBJ2-1; 13 bases match TRBD2. CDR1 SGHVS and CDR2 FQNEAQ come from the germline V gene. With V trimmed by 2 bases and J by 8 bases, 3 bases remained unmatched. CDR3 size: 15 residues. In nucleotides, the CDR3 is TGTGCCAGCAGCTTAATGACTAGCGGGAGGTATGAGCAGTTCTTC. Amino acids: CASSLMTSGRYEQFF.

The J gene is TRBJ1-2, the V gene TRBV6-5; D not resolved. Trimming removed 10 bases from V and 0 bases from J, with 12 bases in between. Germline CDR1 reads MNHEY; CDR2 reads SVGAGI. CDR3 size: 13 residues. CDR3 protein: CAIFFQTNYGYTF. Here the CDR3 DNA reads TGTGCCATCTTCTTTCAGACTAACTATGGCTACACCTTC.

The chain links TRBV18 to TRBJ2-6; 7 nucleotides line up with TRBD1. CDR1 and CDR2 (germline): KGHSH, LQKENI. V shed 4 bases, J shed 0 bases, and the junction held 12 bases outside the gene matches. This CDR3 region has 19 residues. CDR3 coding DNA: TGTGCCAGCTCACGCCCTCCGACAGGGTATCCCTCTGGGGCCAACGTCCTGACTTTC. This sequence encodes CASSRPPTGYPSGANVLTF.

The chain carries TRBV5-1 and TRBJ1-5; D ambiguous. This CDR3 has 13 residues. Germline V lookup: CDR1 SGHRS, CDR2 YFSETQ. The germline V and J ends were trimmed by 5 bases and 3 bases, with 9 bases remaining between them. The CDR3 here is CASSRGVNQPQHF. In DNA, the CDR3 is TGCGCCAGCAGTCGCGGGGTCAATCAGCCCCAGCATTTT.

This chain connects TRBV5-1 to TRBJ2-2, with D possibly TRBD1 on 6 matching bases. Germline loops: CDR1 SGHRS, CDR2 YFSETQ. V was cut by 0 bases and J by 4 bases, with 16 bases left in between. CDR3 length: 17 residues. The DNA of the CDR3 is TGCGCCAGCAGCTTGGTAGGTCAGGGGTCGAGCACCGGGGAGCTGTTTTTT. It specifies CASSLVGQGSSTGELFF.

The rearrangement joins TRBV3-1 (or the pseudogene TRBV3-2) to TRBJ1-1; tentative D call: TRBD1 (5 bases). The CDR3 contains 17 residues. CDR1 is LGHDT and CDR2 is YNNKEL in the germline V gene (reference sequence). V was shortened by 4 bases and J by 1 base, with 19 bases between the two germline ends. CDR3 amino acids: CASSPDTFREWNTEAFF. The CDR3 nucleotides read TGTGCCAGCAGCCCCGATACGTTCAGGGAATGGAACACTGAAGCTTTCTTT.

In nucleotides, the CDR3 is TGTGCCAGCAGCCACTATTATGGGGAGCTGTTTTTT. It encodes CASSHYYGELFF. V and J are TRBV7-9 and TRBJ2-2; D is ambiguous. CDR3 length equals 12 residues. Per the germline V gene, CDR1 is SEHNR and CDR2 is FQNEAQ (reference sequence). V was cut by 5 bases and J by 8 bases, with 9 bases left in between.

J is TRBJ1-2 and V is TRBV27; the D gene is possibly TRBD1 (6 bases). The germline V and J ends were trimmed by 1 base and 2 bases, with 11 bases remaining between them. Germline V lookup: CDR1 MNHEY, CDR2 SMNVEV (reference sequence). This CDR3 has 15 residues. The CDR3 nucleotides read TGTGCCAGCAGTTTATTCGGGACACGCAACTATGGCTACACCTTC. Translation gives CASSLFGTRNYGYTF.

The chain links TRBV4-3 to TRBJ2-2; 8 bases match TRBD2. J was trimmed by 3 bases and V by 5 bases; bases with no gene match: 8. This CDR3 has 16 amino acids. Germline loops: CDR1 LGHNA, CDR2 YSLEER. The CDR3, as DNA: TGCGCCAGCAGCGTAGAATTAGCGGGACACACCGGGGAGCTGTTTTTT. This codes for CASSVELAGHTGELFF.

V and J are TRBV6-5 and TRBJ2-7; 8 nucleotides line up with TRBD1. The CDR3 is 14 amino acids. With 5 bases clipped from V and 1 base from J, the junction kept 4 bases outside the gene matches. Germline values: CDR1 MNHEY, CDR2 SVGAGI. The CDR3 DNA reads TGTGCCAGCAGTACACAGGGGGGATCCTACGAGCAGTACTTC. Protein sequence: CASSTQGGSYEQYF.

The chain couples TRBV12-3 or TRBV12-4 to TRBJ1-2; 7 bases fit TRBD1. CDR3 size: 13 residues. The V gene end was trimmed by 5 bases and the J gene end by 9 bases; junction bases not matched to a gene: 9. The CDR3: CASSQDRVRSYTF. The DNA of the CDR3 is TGTGCCAGCAGTCAAGACAGGGTGAGAAGCTACACCTTC.

The chain recombines TRBV7-2 with TRBJ2-1, with 7 nucleotides matching TRBD2. This CDR3 has 15 residues. CDR1 SGHTA and CDR2 FQGNSA come from the germline V gene. The trim removed 1 base at V and 2 bases at J, leaving 2 bases unmatched. The CDR3 protein is CASSLGTSPYNEQFF. For the CDR3, the DNA is TGTGCCAGCAGCTTAGGGACTAGTCCCTACAATGAGCAGTTCTTC. Using reference TRBV7-2 and TRBJ2-1 for the parts outside the CDR3, the full variable domain is GAGVSQSPSNKVTEKGKDVELRCDPISGHTALYWYRQSLGQGLEFLIYFQGNSAPDKSGLPSDRFSAERTGGSVSTLTIQRTQQEDSAVYLCASSLGTSPYNEQFFGPGTRLTVL.

This sequence joins TRBV2 and TRBJ1-2; D is possibly TRBD1 (5 bases). The germline CDR1 and CDR2 sequences are SNHLY and FYNNEI. Trimming took off 3 bases at V and 2 bases at J, with 13 bases between the two ends. CDR3 length: 15 amino acids. CDR3 residues: CASSEGQSGNYGYTF. As DNA, the CDR3 is TGTGCCAGCAGTGAGGGGCAGTCCGGGAACTATGGCTACACCTTC.

This clone was detected once. The chain recombines TRBV6-2 or TRBV6-3 with TRBJ1-5, with a possible D match to TRBD1 (6 bases). Germline CDR1 MNHEY, CDR2 SVGEGT. This CDR3 spans 16 amino acids. Trimming pared 0 bases from V and 6 bases from J, leaving 15 bases between. CDR3: CASSYSISGGGQPQHF. Written as DNA, the CDR3 is TGTGCCAGCAGTTACTCGATATCGGGGGGCGGTCAGCCCCAGCATTTT.

The rearrangement uses TRBV5-4 and TRBJ1-1; maybe TRBD1 (5 bases). V was shortened by 3 bases and J by 4 bases, with 13 bases between the two germline ends. Germline CDR1 reads SGHNT; CDR2 reads YYREEE (reference sequence). This CDR3 has 14 residues. CDR3 coding DNA: TGTGCCAGCAGCTCGGGGGGGAACCCCACTGAAGCTTTCTTT. Its translation is CASSSGGNPTEAFF.

The chain employs TRBV7-2 and TRBJ1-2, with D perhaps matching TRBD1 (6 bases). The V end lost 6 bases, the J end lost 4 bases, and 15 bases lay between the germline ends. Germline V gene data show CDR1 as SGHTA and CDR2 as FQGNSA. This CDR3 has 14 residues. Written as DNA, the CDR3 is TGTGCCAGCAGGATCTCAACAGGGCCCTATGGCTACACCTTC. Protein sequence: CASRISTGPYGYTF.